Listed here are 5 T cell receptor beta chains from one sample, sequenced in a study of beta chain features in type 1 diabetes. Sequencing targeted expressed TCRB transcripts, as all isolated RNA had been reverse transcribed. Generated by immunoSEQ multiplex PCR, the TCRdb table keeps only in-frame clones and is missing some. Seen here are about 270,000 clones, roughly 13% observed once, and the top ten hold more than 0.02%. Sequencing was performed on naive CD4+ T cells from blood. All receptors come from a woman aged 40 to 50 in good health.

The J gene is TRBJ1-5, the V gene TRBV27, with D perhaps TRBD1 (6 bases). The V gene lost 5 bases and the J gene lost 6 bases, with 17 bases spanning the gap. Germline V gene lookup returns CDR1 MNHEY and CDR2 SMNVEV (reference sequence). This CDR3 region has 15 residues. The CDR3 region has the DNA TGTGCCAGCAGTGGAGGGGGAGGGGTCGGTCAGCCCCAGCATTTT. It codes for CASSGGGGVGQPQHF.

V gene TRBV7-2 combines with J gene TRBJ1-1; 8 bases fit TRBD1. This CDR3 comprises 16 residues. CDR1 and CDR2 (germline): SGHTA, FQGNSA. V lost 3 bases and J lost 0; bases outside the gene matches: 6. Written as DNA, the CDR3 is TGTGCCAGCAGCTTCCTACAGGGGGTGTTGAACACTGAAGCTTTCTTT. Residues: CASSFLQGVLNTEAFF. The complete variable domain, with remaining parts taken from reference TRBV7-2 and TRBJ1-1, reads GAGVSQSPSNKVTEKGKDVELRCDPISGHTALYWYRQSLGQGLEFLIYFQGNSAPDKSGLPSDRFSAERTGGSVSTLTIQRTQQEDSAVYLCASSFLQGVLNTEAFFGQGTRLTVV.

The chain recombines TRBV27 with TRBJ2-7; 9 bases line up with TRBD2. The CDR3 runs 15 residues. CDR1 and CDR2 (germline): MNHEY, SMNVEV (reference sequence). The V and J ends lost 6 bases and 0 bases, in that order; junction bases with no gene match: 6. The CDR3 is CASRLAGRSSYEQYF. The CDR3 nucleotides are TGTGCCAGCAGGCTAGCGGGGCGTAGCTCCTACGAGCAGTACTTC.

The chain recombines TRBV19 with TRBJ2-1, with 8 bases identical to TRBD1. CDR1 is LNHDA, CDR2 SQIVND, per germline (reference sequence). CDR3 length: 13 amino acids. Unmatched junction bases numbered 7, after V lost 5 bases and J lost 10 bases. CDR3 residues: CASSANRGNEQFF. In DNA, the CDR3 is TGTGCCAGTAGTGCAAACAGGGGGAACGAGCAGTTCTTC.

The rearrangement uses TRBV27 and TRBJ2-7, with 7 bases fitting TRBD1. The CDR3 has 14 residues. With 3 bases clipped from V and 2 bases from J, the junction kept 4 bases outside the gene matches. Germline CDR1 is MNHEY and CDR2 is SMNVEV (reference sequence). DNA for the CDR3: TGTGCCAGCAGTTTGGGGCAGGGGGCCTACGAGCAGTACTTC. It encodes CASSLGQGAYEQYF.